These 19 T cell receptor beta chains share one sample of origin, sequenced in a study of OX40 agonist ivuxolimab in advanced cancers. Sequencing used immunoSEQ multiplex PCR; TCRdb keeps in-frame clones, though not all of them. The sample includes about 67,000 clones, 87% of them seen just once. The sample consisted of CD4+ or CD8+ T cells sorted from blood, taken in a trial of the OX40 agonist ivuxolimab. These receptors were taken from an adult with an advanced solid tumor such as melanoma, head and neck, liver or kidney cancer.

V is TRBV7-9 and J is TRBJ2-5; TRBD1 matches 8 bases. The CDR3 extends over 14 amino acids. Germline V gene data show CDR1 as SEHNR and CDR2 as FQNEAQ (reference sequence). Trimming took 5 bases from V and 5 from J; bases not matched to a gene: 7. The CDR3 coding sequence is TGTGCCAGCAGCGGTAGGACAGGGTTGGAGACCCAGTACTTC. It specifies CASSGRTGLETQYF.

This clone was seen a single time. The chain carries TRBV6-5 and TRBJ1-6; TRBD1 matches at 8 bases. V shed 2 bases and J 7 bases; nucleotides not matched to a gene: 7. The length of the CDR3 is 16 residues. Germline CDR1 MNHEY, CDR2 SVGAGI. CDR3 nucleotides: TGTGCCAGCAGTTACCGGAGACAGGGGCCAAATTCACCCCTCCACTTT. Amino acid sequence: CASSYRRQGPNSPLHF.

V and J are TRBV6-6 and TRBJ2-2, with 12 bases aligning to TRBD1. Germline CDR1 MNHNY, CDR2 SVGAGI (reference sequence). J was trimmed by 3 bases and V by 4 bases; bases with no gene match: 3. The CDR3 loop spans 16 amino acids. The CDR3 nucleotides read TGTGCCAGCAGTTGGGGACAGGGGGCGGACACCGGGGAGCTGTTTTTT. Translated, it gives CASSWGQGADTGELFF.

The chain has TRBV30 and TRBJ2-4, with a weak D call TRBD2 (5 bases). This CDR3 has 17 amino acids. Germline CDR1 and CDR2: GTSNPN and SVGIG (reference sequence). V was clipped by 4 bases and J by 1 base, with 20 bases between them. The CDR3 spells CAWTPGELVGAKNIQYF. CDR3 bases: TGTGCCTGGACCCCCGGGGAGCTCGTAGGGGCCAAAAACATTCAGTACTTC.

The chain recombines TRBV11-2 with TRBJ2-1; possible D gene TRBD2, 6 bases. The CDR3 loop spans 14 amino acids. The germline V gene has CDR1 SGHAT and CDR2 FQNNGV. Trimming took off 0 bases at V and 15 bases at J, with 18 bases between the two ends. Written as DNA, the CDR3 is TGTGCCAGCAGCTTAGATCGCGGCGGGGCGTGGATGTTCTTC. It yields the protein CASSLDRGGAWMFF.

The chain joins TRBV9 to TRBJ2-1; 10 bases line up with TRBD2. CDR1 is SGDLS, CDR2 YYNGEE, per germline. This CDR3 region has 16 residues. V shed 0 bases and J 9 bases; nucleotides not matched to a gene: 9. CDR3 coding DNA: TGTGCCAGCAGCGTAGAACTAGCGGGGCCTCTGGGTGAGCAGTTCTTC. It is translated as CASSVELAGPLGEQFF.

The V call is TRBV15, the J call TRBJ1-1; D unresolved. Germline CDR1 and CDR2: LNHNV and YYDKDF (reference sequence). V shed 0 bases and J shed 3 bases, with 8 bases lying between them. The CDR3 loop spans 14 amino acids. Here the CDR3 reads CATSRDRLYTEAFF. DNA for the CDR3: TGTGCCACCAGCAGAGATCGCCTGTACACTGAAGCTTTCTTT.

This chain links TRBV18 with TRBJ1-5; a possible D gene is TRBD1 (6 bases). Deletions cut 3 bases from V and 5 bases from J, with 17 bases between. Germline CDR1 reads KGHSH; CDR2 reads LQKENI. The CDR3 spans 16 residues. This CDR3 is CASSPRAGVTDQPQHF. Written as DNA, the CDR3 is TGTGCCAGCTCACCCCGGGCAGGGGTGACTGATCAGCCCCAGCATTTT.

This sequence joins TRBV7-6 and TRBJ1-5, with D possibly TRBD1 on 5 matching bases. This CDR3 is 16 amino acids long. CDR1 is SGHVS, CDR2 FNYEAQ, per germline. The V and J ends lost 1 base and 7 bases respectively, with 17 bases between them. DNA of the CDR3: TGTGCCAGCAGCTTAGGGGCGTCAGGGTCATACCAGCCCCAGCATTTT. As protein: CASSLGASGSYQPQHF.

The chain links TRBV4-2 to TRBJ1-1; D call uncertain. CDR1 and CDR2 from the germline V gene are LGHNA and YNFKEQ. The CDR3 has 13 amino acids. Trimming removed 4 bases from V and 0 bases from J, with 6 bases in between. The CDR3 DNA follows: TGTGCCAGCAGCCGTCGGATGAACACTGAAGCTTTCTTT. Translation gives CASSRRMNTEAFF.

The rearrangement joins TRBV18 to TRBJ2-5, with D possibly being TRBD1 (6 bases). The ends were cut back, 4 bases at V and 5 bases at J, with 8 bases in the middle. The germline V gene encodes CDR1 KGHSH and CDR2 LQKENI. This CDR3 is 12 amino acids long. CDR3 sequence reads: CASSHTGETQYF. CDR3 bases: TGTGCCAGCTCACACACAGGGGAGACCCAGTACTTC.

As DNA, the CDR3 is TGTGCCAGCAGTTTGGATAGGTCCGTCGAGGTAAACGAGCAGTACTTC. Translated, it gives CASSLDRSVEVNEQYF. V and J are TRBV27 and TRBJ2-7, with no clear D. This CDR3 region has 16 residues. V lost 3 bases and J 5 bases, leaving 20 bases between the germline ends. CDR1 and CDR2 (germline): MNHEY, SMNVEV (reference sequence).

The CDR3 nucleotides are TGTGCCTGGGAATCGGGGAGTACTGAAGCTTTCTTT. Its protein product is CAWESGSTEAFF. The chain uses TRBV30 and TRBJ1-1; D gene unclear. This CDR3 spans 12 amino acids. Germline V lookup: CDR1 GTSNPN, CDR2 SVGIG (reference sequence). The V gene lost 5 bases and the J gene lost 5 bases, with 12 bases spanning the gap.

The chain is built from TRBV28 and TRBJ1-1; D is possibly TRBD1 (6 bases). Deletions cut 5 bases from V and 4 bases from J, with 14 bases between. CDR1 is MDHEN, CDR2 SYDVKM, per germline. CDR3 length: 14 residues. The CDR3 DNA reads TGTGCCAGCAGTCGAGTACAGGGCCCCACTGAAGCTTTCTTT. Translated: CASSRVQGPTEAFF.

V usage is TRBV11-2 and J usage is TRBJ2-7; D uncertain. Trimming took 4 bases from V and 2 from J, leaving 15 bases between them. The CDR3 has 15 amino acids. CDR1 is SGHAT and CDR2 is FQNNGV in the germline V gene. Here the CDR3 reads CASSSDPGWAYEQYF. CDR3 DNA: TGTGCCAGCAGCTCCGACCCCGGGTGGGCCTACGAGCAGTACTTC.

The chain links TRBV29-1 to TRBJ2-7; 9 nucleotides agree with TRBD2. The V gene's germline CDR1 is SQVTM and CDR2 ANQGSEA. This CDR3 is built from 13 residues. V was clipped by 6 bases and J by 6 bases; unmatched bases: 9. The CDR3 coding sequence is TGCAGCGTAGTTAGCGGGAGTAACGGCGAGCAGTACTTC. Amino acids: CSVVSGSNGEQYF.

This rearrangement joins TRBV5-6 to TRBJ2-7; D is ambiguous. The CDR3 totals 14 residues. In germline, CDR1 is SGHDT, CDR2 YYEEEE. Trimming cost V 0 bases and J 0 bases, with 7 bases left between them. CDR3 sequence (DNA): TGTGCCAGCAGCTTGGGACGGCACTCCTACGAGCAGTACTTC. It is translated as CASSLGRHSYEQYF. Supplemented by reference TRBV5-6 and TRBJ2-7, the full variable domain reads DAGVTQSPTHLIKTRGQQVTLRCSPKSGHDTVSWYQQALGQGPQFIFQYYEEEERQRGNFPDRFSGHQFPNYSSELNVNALLLGDSALYLCASSLGRHSYEQYFGPGTRLTVT.

The rearrangement links TRBV11-3 to TRBJ2-3; D is undetermined. Germline V lookup: CDR1 SGHNT, CDR2 YENEEA. The CDR3 runs 12 residues. V was clipped by 5 bases and J by 2 bases, with 5 bases between them. CDR3 protein: CASSRVTDTQYF. The CDR3 DNA reads TGTGCCAGCAGCCGGGTCACAGATACGCAGTATTTT.

The chain joins TRBV9 to TRBJ2-1; D not resolved. The V gene's germline CDR1 is SGDLS and CDR2 YYNGEE. The CDR3 sequence is 12 residues long. V was trimmed by 1 base and J by 10 bases, leaving 9 bases between them. The DNA of the CDR3 is TGTGCCAGCAGCGTAAGGGAAACCGAGCAGTTCTTC. Its translation: CASSVRETEQFF.